The 19 T cell receptor beta chains below come from one sample, sequenced in a study of neurological immune-mediated disorders. TCRdb passed the 5' RACE reads through MiXCR, listing each CDR3 protein once. The profile shows fewer than 60,000 distinct CDR3 sequences, roughly 14% of them singletons. The time point is: longitudinal time-point 2. The sequenced sample consisted of PBMCs. Source of these receptors: a male donor with HTLV-1-associated myelopathy (HAM/TSP).

The chain employs TRBV18 and TRBJ2-7, with TRBD1 matching 8 bases. The V gene's germline CDR1 is KGHSH and CDR2 LQKENI. The CDR3 has 14 residues. After removal of 1 base from V and 7 bases from J, the junction contained 6 bases not matched to a gene. The CDR3 DNA sequence: TGTGCCAGCTCACCACTACAGGGGGTGGAAGAGCAGTACTTC. It encodes CASSPLQGVEEQYF.

This clonotype was seen at least ten times. V usage is TRBV5-5 and J usage is TRBJ1-1; no firm D call. Germline-derived CDR1 and CDR2 are SGHKS and YYEKEE (reference sequence). The V end lost 4 bases, the J end lost 1 base, and 11 bases lay between the germline ends. This CDR3 region has 14 residues. The CDR3 spells CASSPRTTNTEAFF. As DNA, the CDR3 is TGTGCCAGCAGCCCTCGCACAACGAACACTGAAGCTTTCTTT.

This clonotype has a count of ten or more. The V call is TRBV20-1, the J call TRBJ1-3; 12 bases are shared with TRBD1. This CDR3 contains 15 residues. Germline lookup yields CDR1 DFQATT and CDR2 SNEGSKA (reference sequence). J was trimmed by 8 bases and V by 2 bases; bases with no gene match: 7. In nucleotides, the CDR3 is TGCAGTGCTAGACACTGGGGACAGGGGGCAGACACCATATATTTT. Translated, it gives CSARHWGQGADTIYF.

Many counts were recorded for this clonotype. The V call is TRBV7-2, the J call TRBJ2-1; no clear D gene. This CDR3 is built from 13 residues. V was clipped by 5 bases and J by 6 bases, with 11 bases between them. Germline V gene sequence: CDR1 SGHTA, CDR2 FQGNSA. CDR3 nucleotide sequence: TGTGCCAGCAGCGCCACTAACCTCAATGAGCAGTTCTTC. Translated, it gives CASSATNLNEQFF.

This clonotype was detected ten times or more. The J gene is TRBJ2-2, the V gene TRBV6-2 or TRBV6-3; 9 bases match TRBD1. With V trimmed by 5 bases and J by 4 bases, 8 bases remained unmatched. In germline, CDR1 is MNHEY, CDR2 SVGEGT. The CDR3 sequence is 16 residues long. The CDR3 is CASSARTGAGTGELFF. The CDR3 coding sequence is TGTGCCAGCAGTGCAAGGACAGGGGCGGGCACCGGGGAGCTGTTTTTT.

The sample holds many counts of this clonotype. The chain links TRBV20-1 to TRBJ2-4; 7 bases are shared with TRBD2. Unmatched junction bases numbered 1, after V lost 5 bases and J lost 6 bases. This CDR3 comprises 11 residues. Germline-derived CDR1 and CDR2 are DFQATT and SNEGSKA (reference sequence). The CDR3 protein is CSAQRGNIQYF. DNA of the CDR3: TGCAGTGCTCAGCGGGGAAACATTCAGTACTTC.

This clonotype appeared many times. The chain links TRBV5-5 to TRBJ2-3; D gene unclear. V was pared by 3 bases and J by 1 base, with 9 bases between. The germline V gene has CDR1 SGHKS and CDR2 YYEKEE (reference sequence). The CDR3 has 14 residues. The CDR3 sequence is CASSSGEGTDTQYF. The CDR3 bases are TGTGCCAGCAGCTCCGGCGAAGGCACAGATACGCAGTATTTT.

This sequence joins TRBV7-2 and TRBJ1-5, with 11 positions matching TRBD1. Germline V lookup: CDR1 SGHTA, CDR2 FQGNSA. The CDR3 sequence is 14 residues long. Losses at the gene ends were 5 bases for V and 5 bases for J; bases not matched to a gene: 2. The CDR3 reads CASSRDRGDQPQHF. In DNA form, the CDR3 reads TGTGCCAGCAGCCGGGACAGGGGGGATCAGCCCCAGCATTTT. Full variable domain (rest looked up from reference TRBV7-2 and TRBJ1-5): GAGVSQSPSNKVTEKGKDVELRCDPISGHTALYWYRQSLGQGLEFLIYFQGNSAPDKSGLPSDRFSAERTGGSVSTLTIQRTQQEDSAVYLCASSRDRGDQPQHFGDGTRLSIL.

Of note for this clonotype: One junction end disagrees with the germline gene, perhaps due to a read error. The rearrangement joins TRBV3-1 to TRBJ1-5; 9 bases line up with TRBD1. Germline CDR1 reads LGHDT; CDR2 reads YNNKEL (reference sequence). The CDR3 runs 15 residues. The CDR3: CASSQAQGADQPKDF. The CDR3 coding sequence is TGTGCCAGCAGCCAAGCACAGGGGGCGGATCAGCCCAAGGATTTT.

This clonotype has ten or more counts. The chain has TRBV20-1 and TRBJ2-3, with D perhaps TRBD2 (6 bases). The CDR3 is made up of 14 amino acids. V lost 1 base, J lost 3 bases, and 11 bases lay in between. In germline, CDR1 is DFQATT, CDR2 SNEGSKA (reference sequence). CDR3 sequence reads: CSARVGSGTDTQYF. For the CDR3, the DNA is TGCAGTGCTAGAGTGGGTAGCGGAACAGATACGCAGTATTTT.

The chain links TRBV2 to TRBJ2-2; unclear D gene. Germline V CDR1 and CDR2: SNHLY, FYNNEI. This CDR3 contains 14 residues. V was shortened by 4 bases and J by 4 bases, with 10 bases between the two germline ends. The CDR3 loop is CASSVKVITGELFF. The DNA of the CDR3 is TGTGCCAGCAGTGTGAAGGTGATCACCGGGGAGCTGTTTTTT.

This clonotype was seen at least ten times. The chain is built from TRBV4-3 and TRBJ2-3; 8 nucleotides agree with TRBD2. This CDR3 region has 13 residues. CDR1 is LGHNA, CDR2 YSLEER, per germline. Germline trimming cut 3 bases from V and 4 bases from J; bases unmatched to any gene: 0. The CDR3: CASSQRGADTQYF. CDR3 in DNA: TGCGCCAGCAGCCAGCGGGGGGCAGATACGCAGTATTTT.

This clonotype was seen at least ten times. This sequence joins TRBV4-3 and TRBJ2-7, with 8 bases lining up with TRBD1. Germline CDR1 reads LGHNA; CDR2 reads YSLEER. CDR3 length equals 13 residues. J was trimmed by 2 bases and V by 4 bases; bases with no gene match: 1. This CDR3 reads CASSPDRAYEQYF. The CDR3 nucleotides read TGCGCCAGCAGCCCGGACAGGGCCTACGAGCAGTACTTC.

Many counts were recorded for this clonotype. The chain employs TRBV20-1 and TRBJ1-4; D is unresolved. The germline V gene encodes CDR1 DFQATT and CDR2 SNEGSKA (reference sequence). Trimming stripped 5 bases from V and 0 bases from J, with 10 bases between. The CDR3 has 14 residues. The chain's CDR3 is CSAYEVATNEKLFF. In nucleotides, the CDR3 is TGCAGTGCTTACGAAGTCGCAACTAATGAAAAACTGTTTTTT.

In its sample, this clonotype was seen many times. The chain uses TRBV7-2 and TRBJ1-5; TRBD1 matches at 7 bases. This CDR3 has 16 residues. Germline V CDR1 and CDR2: SGHTA, FQGNSA. The trim removed 1 base at V and 4 bases at J, leaving 7 bases unmatched. CDR3 amino acids: CASSLGGQPTNQPQHF. The CDR3 DNA reads as TGTGCCAGCAGCTTAGGGGGACAGCCTACTAATCAGCCCCAGCATTTT. The variable domain in full, completed from reference TRBV7-2 and TRBJ1-5, reads GAGVSQSPSNKVTEKGKDVELRCDPISGHTALYWYRQSLGQGLEFLIYFQGNSAPDKSGLPSDRFSAERTGGSVSTLTIQRTQQEDSAVYLCASSLGGQPTNQPQHFGDGTRLSIL.

This clonotype was seen a few times. This chain joins TRBV7-2 and TRBJ2-7, with 7 positions matching TRBD1. The germline gives CDR1 SGHTA, CDR2 FQGNSA. Losses at the gene ends were 1 base for V and 6 bases for J; bases not matched to a gene: 6. The CDR3 is 14 residues long. The CDR3 sequence: CASSLDRGSGEQYF. The CDR3 region has the DNA TGTGCCAGCAGCTTAGACAGGGGCTCGGGCGAGCAGTACTTC.

This clonotype counts as medium-sized. The V gene is TRBV10-1, the J gene TRBJ1-2; a weak D match, TRBD1 (5 bases). CDR1 is WNHNN and CDR2 is SYGVQD in the germline V gene (reference sequence). The CDR3 has 11 amino acids. V lost 3 bases and J lost 9, with 8 bases in between. CDR3 DNA: TGCGCCAGCAGTGATGGGGCCAGCTACACCTTC. The encoded protein is CASSDGASYTF.

This clonotype was counted many times. The rearrangement uses TRBV29-1 and TRBJ2-1; D tentatively fits TRBD1 or TRBD2 (5 bases each). V lost 3 bases to trimming and J lost 0 bases, with 12 bases between them. Germline values: CDR1 SQVTM, CDR2 ANQGSEA. The CDR3 is 15 amino acids. Here the CDR3 reads CSVEGRDPSYNEQFF. The CDR3 bases are TGCAGCGTTGAGGGCAGGGACCCCTCCTACAATGAGCAGTTCTTC.

This clonotype occurred many times. The chain has TRBV28 and TRBJ2-3, with 9 bases matching TRBD1. The CDR3 length is 15 residues. Germline CDR1 reads MDHEN; CDR2 reads SYDVKM. V was pared by 4 bases and J by 5 bases, with 7 bases of the junction left unmatched. This chain's CDR3 is CASSSTGTGIDTQYF. For the CDR3, the DNA is TGTGCCAGCAGTTCCACCGGGACAGGGATAGATACGCAGTATTTT.